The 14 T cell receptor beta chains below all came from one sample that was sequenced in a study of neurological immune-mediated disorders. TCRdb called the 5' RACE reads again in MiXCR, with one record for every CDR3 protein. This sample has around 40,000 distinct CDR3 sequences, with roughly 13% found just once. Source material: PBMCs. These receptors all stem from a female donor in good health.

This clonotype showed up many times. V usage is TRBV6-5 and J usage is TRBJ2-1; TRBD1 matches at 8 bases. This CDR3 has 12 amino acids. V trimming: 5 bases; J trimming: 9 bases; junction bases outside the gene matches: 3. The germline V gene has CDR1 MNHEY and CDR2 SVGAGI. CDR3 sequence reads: CASSNRGAEQFF. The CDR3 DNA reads TGTGCCAGCAGTAACAGGGGGGCTGAGCAGTTCTTC.

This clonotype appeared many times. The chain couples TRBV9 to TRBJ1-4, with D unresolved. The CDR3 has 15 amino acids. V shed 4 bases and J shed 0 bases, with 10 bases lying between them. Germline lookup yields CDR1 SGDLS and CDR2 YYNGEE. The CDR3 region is CASSPWGATNEKLFF. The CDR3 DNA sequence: TGTGCCAGCAGCCCGTGGGGTGCAACTAATGAAAAACTGTTTTTT.

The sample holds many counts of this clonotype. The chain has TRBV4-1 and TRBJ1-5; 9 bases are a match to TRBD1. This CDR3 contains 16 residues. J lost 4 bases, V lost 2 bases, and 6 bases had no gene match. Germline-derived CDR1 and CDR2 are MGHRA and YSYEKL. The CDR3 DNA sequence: TGCGCCAGCAGCCAAATACAGGGGGCAGGGAATCAGCCCCAGCATTTT. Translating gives CASSQIQGAGNQPQHF.

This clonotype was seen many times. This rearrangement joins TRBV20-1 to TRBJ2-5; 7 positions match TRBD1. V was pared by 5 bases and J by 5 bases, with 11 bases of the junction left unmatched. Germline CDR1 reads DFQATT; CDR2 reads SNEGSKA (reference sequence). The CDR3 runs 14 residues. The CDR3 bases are TGCAGTGCTTGGGACAGCCTGAAAGGGGAGACCCAGTACTTC. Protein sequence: CSAWDSLKGETQYF.

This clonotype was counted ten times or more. This CDR3 reads CASSYSPDRAQPQHF. The CDR3 bases are TGTGCCAGCAGTTATTCTCCAGACAGGGCGCAGCCCCAGCATTTT. This chain links TRBV6-5 with TRBJ1-5; 7 bases are a match to TRBD1. The CDR3 runs to 15 residues. Germline V gene sequence: CDR1 MNHEY, CDR2 SVGAGI. The trim removed 3 bases at V and 7 bases at J, leaving 9 bases unmatched.

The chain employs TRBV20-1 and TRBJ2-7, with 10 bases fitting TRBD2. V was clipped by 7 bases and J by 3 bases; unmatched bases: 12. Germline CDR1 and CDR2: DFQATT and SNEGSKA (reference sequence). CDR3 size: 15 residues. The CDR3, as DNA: TGCAGTGGCACGAGCGGGACTAGCGAGATCTACGAGCAGTACTTC. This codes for CSGTSGTSEIYEQYF.

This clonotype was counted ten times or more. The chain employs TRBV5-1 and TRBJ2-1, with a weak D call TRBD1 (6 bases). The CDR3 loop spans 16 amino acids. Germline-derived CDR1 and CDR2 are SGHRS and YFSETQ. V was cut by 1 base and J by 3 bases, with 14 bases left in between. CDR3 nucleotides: TGCGCCAGCAGCTTGTCCGGGACATCTTTCTACAATGAGCAGTTCTTC. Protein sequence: CASSLSGTSFYNEQFF.

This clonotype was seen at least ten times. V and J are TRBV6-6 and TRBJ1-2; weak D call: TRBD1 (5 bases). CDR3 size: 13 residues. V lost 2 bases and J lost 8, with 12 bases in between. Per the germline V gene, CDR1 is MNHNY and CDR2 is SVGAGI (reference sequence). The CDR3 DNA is TGTGCCAGCAGTTACGGCCAGGGAATCGGCTACACCTTC. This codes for CASSYGQGIGYTF.

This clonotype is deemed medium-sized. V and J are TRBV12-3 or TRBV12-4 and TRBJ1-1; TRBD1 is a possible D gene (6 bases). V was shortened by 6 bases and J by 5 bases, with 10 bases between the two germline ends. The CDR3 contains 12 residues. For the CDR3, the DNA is TGTGCCAGCAGAGAACAGGGAACTGAAGCTTTCTTT. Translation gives CASREQGTEAFF.

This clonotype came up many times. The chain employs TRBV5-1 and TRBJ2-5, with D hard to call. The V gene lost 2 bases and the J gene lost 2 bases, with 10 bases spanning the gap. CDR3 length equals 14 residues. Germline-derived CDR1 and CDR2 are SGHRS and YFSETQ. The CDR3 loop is CASSFYGTQETQYF. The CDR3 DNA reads TGCGCCAGCAGCTTTTACGGAACTCAAGAGACCCAGTACTTC.

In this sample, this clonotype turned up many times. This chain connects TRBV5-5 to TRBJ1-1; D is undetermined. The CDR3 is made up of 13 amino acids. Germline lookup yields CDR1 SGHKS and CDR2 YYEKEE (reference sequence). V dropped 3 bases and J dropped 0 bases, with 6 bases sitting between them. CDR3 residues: CASSSQLNTEAFF. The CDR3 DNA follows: TGTGCCAGCAGCTCTCAGTTGAACACTGAAGCTTTCTTT.

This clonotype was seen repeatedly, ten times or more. CDR3 in DNA: TGCAGTGCTTCAAATTCGAGACTCGCCGGGGAGGAGCAGTACTTC. Translating it yields CSASNSRLAGEEQYF. V gene TRBV20-1 combines with J gene TRBJ2-7; D possibly corresponds to TRBD2 (5 bases). Trimming took 5 bases from V and 7 from J, leaving 24 bases between them. The CDR3 loop spans 15 amino acids. From germline, CDR1 is DFQATT and CDR2 SNEGSKA (reference sequence).

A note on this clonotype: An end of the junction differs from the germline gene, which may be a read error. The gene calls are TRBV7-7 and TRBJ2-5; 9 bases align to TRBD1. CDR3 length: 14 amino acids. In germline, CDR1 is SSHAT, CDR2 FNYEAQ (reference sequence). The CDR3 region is CASSRTGVGETQYF. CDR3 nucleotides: TGTGCTAGCAGCCGGACAGGGGTCGGAGAGACCCAGTACTTC.

The CDR3 nucleotides read TGTGCCAGCAGGGGACAGGGAGAGACCCAGTACTTC. Residues: CASRGQGETQYF. The V call is TRBV2, the J call TRBJ2-5; 9 nucleotides match TRBD1. The CDR3 is made up of 12 amino acids. V lost 6 bases, J lost 4 bases, and 0 bases stayed unmatched. Germline lookup yields CDR1 SNHLY and CDR2 FYNNEI.